These 22 T cell receptor beta chains were all obtained from the same sample, sequenced in a study of blood T cell repertoires in COVID-19. Assay: immunoSEQ multiplex PCR; the TCRdb copy retains only in-frame clones and omits some. The sample includes nearly 250,000 clones, 80% to 90% of them seen just once. The material sequenced was PBMCs or T cells enriched from blood (not recorded which). Every receptor here comes from a man aged 50 to 60 who had been exposed to COVID-19.

CDR3: CASSLDRGLTGELFF. Written as DNA, the CDR3 is TGTGCCAGCAGCCTAGACAGGGGGCTCACCGGGGAGCTGTTTTTT. V and J are TRBV7-3 and TRBJ2-2; 10 bases are a match to TRBD1. J gave up 4 bases and V 5 bases, and 4 bases lay outside the gene matches. CDR3 length: 15 residues. Germline values: CDR1 SGHTA, CDR2 FQGTGA.

The chain combines TRBV6-5 with TRBJ1-6; weak D call: TRBD1 (6 bases). The V and J ends lost 5 bases and 6 bases respectively, with 14 bases between them. Germline CDR1 MNHEY, CDR2 SVGAGI. This CDR3 contains 15 residues. CDR3 in amino acids: CASSPQGFTNSPLHF. The CDR3 coding sequence is TGTGCCAGCAGTCCACAGGGTTTTACTAATTCACCCCTCCACTTT.

The chain recombines TRBV2 with TRBJ1-5, with 7 bases aligning to TRBD1. This CDR3 is built from 17 residues. The V and J ends lost 1 base and 4 bases, in that order; junction bases with no gene match: 10. CDR1 is SNHLY, CDR2 FYNNEI, per germline. The CDR3 sequence is CASSEVTGLRVNQPQHF. DNA of the CDR3: TGTGCCAGCAGTGAAGTGACAGGGCTTCGGGTTAATCAGCCCCAGCATTTT.

The chain couples TRBV2 to TRBJ2-2; no definite D call. The CDR3 contains 14 residues. With 7 bases removed from V and 8 bases from J, the gap between germline ends came to 17 bases. In germline, CDR1 is SNHLY, CDR2 FYNNEI. DNA for the CDR3: TGTGCCAGCACCACGCGAGGAGTAGAGGGGGAGCTGTTTTTT. Encoded protein: CASTTRGVEGELFF.

This chain links TRBV2 with TRBJ1-1; D unresolved. This CDR3 region has 11 residues. Germline CDR1 reads SNHLY; CDR2 reads FYNNEI. Trimming removed 8 bases at V and 3 bases at J, with 7 bases between. This CDR3 reads CASEFDTEAFF. The CDR3 DNA is TGTGCCAGCGAGTTCGACACTGAAGCTTTCTTT.

The chain recombines TRBV3-1 (or the pseudogene TRBV3-2) with TRBJ1-2; no clear D. Trimming removed 1 base at V and 1 base at J, with 10 bases between. Germline CDR1 reads LGHDT; CDR2 reads YNNKEL (reference sequence). CDR3 length equals 15 residues. CDR3 DNA sequence: TGTGCCAGCAGCCAAGGTTCGGGATTTAACTATGGCTACACCTTC. Protein product: CASSQGSGFNYGYTF.

This chain uses TRBV11-3 with TRBJ1-6; 8 nucleotides align to TRBD1. The length of the CDR3 is 16 residues. With V trimmed by 3 bases and J by 10 bases, 11 bases remained unmatched. Per the germline V gene, CDR1 is SGHNT and CDR2 is YENEEA. The CDR3 is CASSLGRTGLNSPLHF. In nucleotides, the CDR3 is TGTGCCAGCAGCTTGGGACGGACAGGGTTAAACTCACCCCTCCACTTT.

The gene calls are TRBV5-1 and TRBJ1-2; D call uncertain. V lost 0 bases, J lost 4 bases, and 10 bases lay in between. The CDR3 is made up of 14 amino acids. The germline V gene encodes CDR1 SGHRS and CDR2 YFSETQ. In DNA, the CDR3 is TGCGCCAGCAGCTTGGCTGGGGAGGGCTATGGCTACACCTTC. It translates to CASSLAGEGYGYTF.

This chain connects TRBV19 to TRBJ2-1; 13 nucleotides match TRBD2. This CDR3 comprises 15 residues. V lost 6 bases to trimming and J lost 5 bases; unmatched junction nucleotides: 4. The V gene's germline CDR1 is LNHDA and CDR2 SQIVND (reference sequence). The CDR3 DNA reads as TGTGCCAGTAGGCCGACTAGCGGGGGGAACAATGAGCAGTTCTTC. Translating gives CASRPTSGGNNEQFF.

V is TRBV6-4 and J is TRBJ1-1, with 7 bases matching TRBD1. Germline V CDR1 and CDR2: MRHNA, SNTAGT. CDR3 length: 13 residues. The V gene end was trimmed by 9 bases and the J gene end by 3 bases; junction bases not matched to a gene: 7. CDR3 in amino acids: CASRDREDTEAFF. Written as DNA, the CDR3 is TGTGCCAGTCGAGACAGGGAGGACACTGAAGCTTTCTTT.

This chain uses TRBV18 with TRBJ1-4; no firm D call. The V gene's germline CDR1 is KGHSH and CDR2 LQKENI. Trimming shortened V by 0 bases and J by 8 bases, and 13 bases separated the two germline ends. The CDR3 sequence is 15 residues long. The CDR3 nucleotides read TGTGCCAGCTCACCACCGGAGGAAGTCGGGGAAAAACTGTTTTTT. The encoded protein is CASSPPEEVGEKLFF.

The chain combines TRBV28 with TRBJ2-1; 7 bases match TRBD1. Trimming at V came to 5 bases and at J to 4 bases, leaving 8 bases not matched to a gene. The CDR3 loop spans 15 amino acids. Germline-derived CDR1 and CDR2 are MDHEN and SYDVKM. In nucleotides, the CDR3 is TGTGCCAGCAGTGGGGCGAGGACAGGTTACAATGAGCAGTTCTTC. Protein: CASSGARTGYNEQFF.

The chain joins TRBV3-1 (or the pseudogene TRBV3-2) to TRBJ2-3; D uncertain. The V gene's germline CDR1 is LGHDT and CDR2 YNNKEL (reference sequence). The CDR3 contains 14 residues. Trimming cost V 1 base and J 0 bases, with 5 bases left between them. The CDR3 reads CASSQVTSTDTQYF. The CDR3 DNA is TGTGCCAGCAGCCAAGTAACTAGCACAGATACGCAGTATTTT.

The chain employs TRBV2 and TRBJ2-7; the match to TRBD1 covers 9 bases. Losses at the gene ends were 5 bases for V and 5 bases for J; bases not matched to a gene: 4. The CDR3 extends over 13 amino acids. In germline, CDR1 is SNHLY, CDR2 FYNNEI. The CDR3 loop reads CASSSYRGHEQYF. The CDR3 nucleotides are TGTGCCAGCAGTTCTTACAGGGGGCACGAGCAGTACTTC. The full variable domain, its missing parts supplied by reference TRBV2 and TRBJ2-7, is EPEVTQTPSHQVTQMGQEVILRCVPISNHLYFYWYRQILGQKVEFLVSFYNNEISEKSEIFDDQFSVERPDGSNFTLKIRSTKLEDSAMYFCASSSYRGHEQYFGPGTRLTVT.

The rearrangement links TRBV18 to TRBJ2-3; D may be TRBD1 (6 bases). V was clipped by 6 bases and J by 6 bases, with 13 bases between them. Germline lookup yields CDR1 KGHSH and CDR2 LQKENI. CDR3 length equals 13 residues. In nucleotides, the CDR3 is TGTGCCAGCTCCCAGGGGCCCTCGGATACGCAGTATTTT. This translates into CASSQGPSDTQYF. The variable domain in full, completed from reference TRBV18 and TRBJ2-3, reads NAGVMQNPRHLVRRRGQEARLRCSPMKGHSHVYWYRQLPEEGLKFMVYLQKENIIDESGMPKERFSAEFPKEGPSILRIQQVVRGDSAAYFCASSQGPSDTQYFGPGTRLTVL.

The chain employs TRBV5-1 and TRBJ1-3; D is possibly TRBD1 (6 bases). This CDR3 spans 13 amino acids. Germline CDR1 reads SGHRS; CDR2 reads YFSETQ. Trimming removed 5 bases at V and 8 bases at J, with 14 bases between. This chain's CDR3 is CASSPDRQYTIYF. The CDR3 DNA sequence: TGCGCCAGCAGTCCGGACAGACAGTACACCATATATTTT.

V is TRBV29-1 and J is TRBJ1-2; D perhaps matches TRBD1 (6 bases). Trimming cost V 7 bases and J 5 bases, with 20 bases left between them. Germline assignment: CDR1 SQVTM and CDR2 ANQGSEA. The CDR3 has 14 residues. In nucleotides, the CDR3 is TGCAGCGCCCACGCAGGGGCCAAACATTATGGCTACACCTTC. Its protein is CSAHAGAKHYGYTF.

The CDR3 region has the DNA TGTGCCAGCAGCTTAGTAGGTAGCGGGGTCTCCTACAATGAGCAGTTCTTC. Amino acids: CASSLVGSGVSYNEQFF. The V gene is TRBV7-2, the J gene TRBJ2-1, with 8 bases aligning to TRBD2. Germline V CDR1 and CDR2: SGHTA, FQGNSA. The CDR3 spans 17 residues. V lost 1 base and J lost 0; bases outside the gene matches: 5.

The V call is TRBV30, the J call TRBJ1-5; D might be TRBD1 (5 bases). CDR3 length: 15 residues. The V gene lost 3 bases and the J gene lost 0 bases, with 12 bases spanning the gap. From germline, CDR1 is GTSNPN and CDR2 SVGIG (reference sequence). The CDR3 protein is CAWRARDYSNQPQHF. As DNA, the CDR3 is TGTGCCTGGAGAGCCAGGGATTATAGCAATCAGCCCCAGCATTTT. Looking up the rest from reference TRBV30 and TRBJ1-5 gives the full variable domain: SQTIHQWPATLVQPVGSPLSLECTVEGTSNPNLYWYRQAAGRGLQLLFYSVGIGQISSEVPQNLSASRPQDRQFILSSKKLLLSDSGFYLCAWRARDYSNQPQHFGDGTRLSIL.

The chain links TRBV6-5 to TRBJ1-4; maybe TRBD1 (6 bases). CDR3 length: 15 residues. Trimming pared 0 bases from V and 7 bases from J, leaving 12 bases between. Germline V gene data show CDR1 as MNHEY and CDR2 as SVGAGI. The CDR3 DNA sequence: TGTGCCAGCAGTTACTCCCCAGGGGCTGGTGAAAAACTGTTTTTT. This codes for CASSYSPGAGEKLFF.

V gene TRBV6-5 combines with J gene TRBJ2-7; no reliable D call. The CDR3 runs 11 residues. V gave up 9 bases and J gave up 5 bases, with 11 bases separating them. Germline lookup yields CDR1 MNHEY and CDR2 SVGAGI. The CDR3 DNA is TGTGCCAGTAATATTGGGCACGAGCAGTACGTC. Its protein is CASNIGHEQYV.

This chain uses TRBV7-9 with TRBJ2-5; 11 nucleotides agree with TRBD2. Germline V lookup: CDR1 SEHNR, CDR2 FQNEAQ (reference sequence). Trimming took 5 bases from V and 1 from J; bases not matched to a gene: 6. CDR3 length: 16 residues. CDR3 in amino acids: CASSPRLAGIQETQYF. The CDR3, as DNA: TGTGCCAGCAGCCCGAGACTAGCGGGGATCCAAGAGACCCAGTACTTC.